These 6 T cell receptor beta chains originate from one sample sequenced in a study of T cell responses to AZD1222 COVID-19 vaccine. The assay was immunoSEQ multiplex PCR, and TCRdb's table has in-frame clones only and misses some. The table shows 180,000 or so clones, with 90% to 95% occurring only once. Sequenced here: peripheral blood, sampled 28 days after the second AZD1222 dose. Receptors were obtained from an adult who received the AZD1222 COVID-19 vaccine.

The chain couples TRBV6-2 or TRBV6-3 to TRBJ1-5, with 7 nucleotides matching TRBD1. Germline V gene lookup returns CDR1 MNHEY and CDR2 SVGEGT. Trimming took 4 bases from V and 2 from J; bases not matched to a gene: 5. The CDR3 length is 15 residues. The CDR3 is CASSSTGPRNQPQHF. CDR3 in DNA: TGTGCCAGCAGTTCGACAGGGCCTCGCAATCAGCCCCAGCATTTT.

This chain uses TRBV11-2 with TRBJ2-1; TRBD2 might be the D (6 bases). The V gene lost 1 base and the J gene lost 8 bases, with 15 bases spanning the gap. The germline V gene encodes CDR1 SGHAT and CDR2 FQNNGV. The CDR3 length is 15 residues. The CDR3 nucleotides read TGTGCCAGCAGCTTAGCCCCACGCCGGGACTATGAGCAGTTCTTC. It codes for CASSLAPRRDYEQFF.

The rearrangement uses TRBV11-2 and TRBJ2-3; TRBD2 matches 9 bases. The V gene's germline CDR1 is SGHAT and CDR2 FQNNGV. The junction had 11 bases not matched to a gene; V was cut back by 5 bases and J by 5 bases. The CDR3 length is 16 residues. CDR3 sequence (DNA): TGTGCCAGCAGCAGCACCAGCGGGGGGCCGGGAGATACGCAGTATTTT. It is translated as CASSSTSGGPGDTQYF.

The rearrangement joins TRBV21-1 to TRBJ1-1; the table names TRBD1, a call not compared with the DNA. TRBV21-1 is marked as a pseudogene. The CDR3 runs 15 residues. The CDR3 DNA follows: TGTGCCAGCAGTGATGGACAGGGGATGAACACTGAAGCTTTCTTT. Encoded protein: CASSDGQGMNTEAFF.

The CDR3 spells CASSFSAGQPQHF. DNA for the CDR3: TGTGCCAGCAGTTTCTCCGCGGGCCAGCCCCAGCATTTT. V usage is TRBV27 and J usage is TRBJ1-5; D call uncertain. V gave up 3 bases and J gave up 7 bases, with 10 bases separating them. The CDR3 covers 13 residues. From germline, CDR1 is MNHEY and CDR2 SMNVEV (reference sequence).

The J gene is TRBJ2-6, the V gene TRBV9; 8 bases agree with TRBD1. The CDR3 totals 19 residues. The ends lost 0 bases at V and 0 bases at J; junction bases unmatched: 8. CDR1 is SGDLS and CDR2 is YYNGEE in the germline V gene. The chain's CDR3 is CASSVATRGLFSGANVLTF. Written as DNA, the CDR3 is TGTGCCAGCAGCGTAGCTACCAGGGGGCTATTCTCTGGGGCCAACGTCCTGACTTTC.